This T cell receptor beta chain came from a study of tumor-infiltrating lymphocytes in localized non-small cell lung cancer. Study-level background: Patients included smokers and never-smokers with various histologies, some sampled after neoadjuvant chemotherapy.

Notes on this clone: Its antigen is unknown.

General observations from the study: Immunotypes IM1 and IM2 had similar TCR-derived T-cell fractions.

The CDR3 runs 14 residues. V gave up 3 bases and J gave up 6 bases, with 15 bases separating them. CDR1 and CDR2 (germline): SGDLS, YYNGEE. Clones were read by immunoSEQ multiplex PCR, and TCRdb kept only the in-frame ones, dropping some. The repertoire holds about 15,000 clones, with about 69% as singletons. The sequencing sample was made of lung tumor tissue. The chain links TRBV9 to TRBJ1-1; unclear D gene. This sequence was found in a human donor with non-small cell lung cancer. The CDR3 nucleotides are TGTGCCAGCAGCGCCCGACCCTCGGGCGCTGAAGCTTTCTTT. This sequence encodes CASSARPSGAEAFF.